This TCR beta chain is from a study of blood T cell repertoires in COVID-19. As for the study in general: T cells, B-cell-depleted T cells, or PBMCs provided the cDNA or gDNA that served as material.

Participants spanned ages about 18 to 95 years and resided in 24 US areas. The repertoire was sequenced with immunoSEQ multiplex PCR; TCRdb's copy has only in-frame clones and lacks some. The sample lists about 160,000 clones; more than 65% were seen once. Trimming took off 2 bases at V and 6 bases at J, with 11 bases between the two ends. This CDR3 spans 14 amino acids. Germline V gene lookup returns CDR1 SGHTA and CDR2 FQGTGA. The chain links TRBV7-3 to TRBJ2-1; D perhaps matches TRBD2 (6 bases). The sequence was collected from a man aged 55-75 years who had recovered from COVID-19. The specimen was PBMCs or T cells enriched from blood (not recorded which). CDR3 protein: CASSLQLASNEQFF. DNA of the CDR3: TGTGCCAGCAGCTTACAACTAGCTAGCAATGAGCAGTTCTTC.